This TCR beta chain was observed in a study of vaccination effects on CD4 cells after COVID-19. As for the study in general: Convalescent patient samples, from two individuals, date to 16 days and one week before vaccination.

Only in-frame clones appear in the TCRdb table, and some are missing; sequencing was by immunoSEQ multiplex PCR. Counted here are tens of thousands of clones, about 73% occurring once; the ten biggest clones make up approximately 15%. This CDR3 spans 15 amino acids. Germline V gives CDR1 SGHRS, CDR2 YFSETQ. V lost 2 bases, J lost 8 bases, and 14 bases lay in between. Study-wide results and caveats: Pronounced clonal contraction occurred in clones induced by infection and by vaccine late after vaccination. Convalescent post-vaccine spike-reactive clones were mostly newly vaccine-induced.

Prior to sequencing, the ViraFEST assay stimulated PBMC with viral peptide pools, which expanded the antigen-specific CD4+ T cells. When roughly eleven days of culture had elapsed, CD4+ T cells were isolated. A PCR test confirmed that the person had SARS-CoV-2 infection between March and December 2020. Wells of 1.8 million or so PBMC each were grown with 10 IU/ml IL-2 and around 10 ug/ml peptides. There are a few counts of this clone. Antigen: not known. This TCR derives from a human donor who had a prior SARS-CoV-2 infection. V is TRBV5-1 and J is TRBJ1-6, with a possible D match to TRBD1 (5 bases). This sample comprised CD4+ T cells from PBMCs cultured with HCoV-NL63 spike peptides, obtained before COVID-19 vaccination. The CDR3 DNA reads as TGCGCCAGCAGCTTACTGGGACTTATGGATTCACCCCTCCACTTT. Its protein product is CASSLLGLMDSPLHF. Full variable domain (rest looked up from reference TRBV5-1 and TRBJ1-6): KAGVTQTPRYLIKTRGQQVTLSCSPISGHRSVSWYQQTPGQGLQFLFEYFSETQRNKGNFPGRFSGRQFSNSRSEMNVSTLELGDSALYLCASSLLGLMDSPLHFGNGTRLTVT.